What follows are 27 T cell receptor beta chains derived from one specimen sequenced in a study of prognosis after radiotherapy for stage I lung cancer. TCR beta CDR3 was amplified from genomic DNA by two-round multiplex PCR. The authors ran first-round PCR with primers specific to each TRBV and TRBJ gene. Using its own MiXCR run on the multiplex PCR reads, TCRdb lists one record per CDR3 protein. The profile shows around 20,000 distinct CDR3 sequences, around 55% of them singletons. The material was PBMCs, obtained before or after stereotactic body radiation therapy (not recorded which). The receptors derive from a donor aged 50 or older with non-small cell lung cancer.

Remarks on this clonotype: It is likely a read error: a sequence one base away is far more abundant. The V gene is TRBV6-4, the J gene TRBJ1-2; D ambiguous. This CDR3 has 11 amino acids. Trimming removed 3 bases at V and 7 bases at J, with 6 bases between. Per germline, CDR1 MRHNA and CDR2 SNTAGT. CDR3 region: CASSELLGYTF. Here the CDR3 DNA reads TGTGCCAGCAGTGAATTACTTGGCTACACCTTC.

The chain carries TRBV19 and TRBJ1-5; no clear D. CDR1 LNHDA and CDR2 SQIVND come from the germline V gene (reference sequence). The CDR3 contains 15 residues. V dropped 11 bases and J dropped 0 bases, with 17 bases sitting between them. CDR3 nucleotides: TGTGCCGGTACCATCTGGGTGAGTAGCAATCAGCCCCAGCATTTT. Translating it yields CAGTIWVSSNQPQHF.

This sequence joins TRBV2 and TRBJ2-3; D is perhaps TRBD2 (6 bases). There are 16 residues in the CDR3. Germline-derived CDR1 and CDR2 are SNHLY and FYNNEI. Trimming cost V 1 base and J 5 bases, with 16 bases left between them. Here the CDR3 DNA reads TGTGCCAGCAGTGAAGAAAGGGGACTTAGGGGAGATACGCAGTATTTT. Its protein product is CASSEERGLRGDTQYF.

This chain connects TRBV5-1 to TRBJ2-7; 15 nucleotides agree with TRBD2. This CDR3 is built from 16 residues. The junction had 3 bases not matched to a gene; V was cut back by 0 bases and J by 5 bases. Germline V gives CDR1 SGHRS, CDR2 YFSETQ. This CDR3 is CASSLEGLAGGHEQYF. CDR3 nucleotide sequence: TGCGCCAGCAGCTTGGAGGGACTAGCGGGGGGACACGAGCAGTACTTC. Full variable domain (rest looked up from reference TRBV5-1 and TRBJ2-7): KAGVTQTPRYLIKTRGQQVTLSCSPISGHRSVSWYQQTPGQGLQFLFEYFSETQRNKGNFPGRFSGRQFSNSRSEMNVSTLELGDSALYLCASSLEGLAGGHEQYFGPGTRLTVT.

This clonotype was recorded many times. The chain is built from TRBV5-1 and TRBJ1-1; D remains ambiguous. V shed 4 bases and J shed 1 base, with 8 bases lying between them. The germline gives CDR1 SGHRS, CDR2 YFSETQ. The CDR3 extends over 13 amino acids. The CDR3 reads CASSIWGNTEAFF. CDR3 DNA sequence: TGCGCCAGCAGCATTTGGGGGAACACTGAAGCTTTCTTT.

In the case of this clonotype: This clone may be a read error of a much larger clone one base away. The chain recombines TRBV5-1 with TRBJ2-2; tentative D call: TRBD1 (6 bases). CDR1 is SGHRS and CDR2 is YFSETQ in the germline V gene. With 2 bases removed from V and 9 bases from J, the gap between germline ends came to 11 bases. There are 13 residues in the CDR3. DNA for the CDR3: TGCGCCAGCAGCTTTTACGACAGGTGGGAGCTGTTTTTT. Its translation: CASSFYDRWELFF.

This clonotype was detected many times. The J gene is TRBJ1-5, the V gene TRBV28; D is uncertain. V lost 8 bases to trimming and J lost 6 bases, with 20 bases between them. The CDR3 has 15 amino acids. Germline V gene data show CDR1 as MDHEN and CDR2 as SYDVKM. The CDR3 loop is CASFSTNGLGQPQHF. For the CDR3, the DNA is TGTGCCAGCTTTTCAACTAACGGGCTGGGTCAGCCCCAGCATTTT.

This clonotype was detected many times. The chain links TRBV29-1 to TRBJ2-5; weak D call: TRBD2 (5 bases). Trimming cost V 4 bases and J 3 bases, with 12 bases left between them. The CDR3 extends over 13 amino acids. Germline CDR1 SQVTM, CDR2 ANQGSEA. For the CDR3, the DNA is TGCAGCGTTGCCAGGAGGCGGGAAGAGACCCAGTACTTC. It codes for CSVARRREETQYF.

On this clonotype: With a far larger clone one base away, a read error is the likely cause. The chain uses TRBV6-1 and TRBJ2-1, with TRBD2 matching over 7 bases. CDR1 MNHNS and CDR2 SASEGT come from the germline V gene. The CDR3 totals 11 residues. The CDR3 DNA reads TGTGCCAGCAGGGGGGGGAATGGGCAGTTCTTC. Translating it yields CASRGGNGQFF.

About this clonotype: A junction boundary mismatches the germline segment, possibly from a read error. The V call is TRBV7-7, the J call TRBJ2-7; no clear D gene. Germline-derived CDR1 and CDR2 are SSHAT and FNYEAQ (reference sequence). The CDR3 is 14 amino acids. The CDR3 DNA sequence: TGTGCTAGCAGCTTATCTCCTGGCCCTTACGAGCAGTACTTC. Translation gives CASSLSPGPYEQYF.

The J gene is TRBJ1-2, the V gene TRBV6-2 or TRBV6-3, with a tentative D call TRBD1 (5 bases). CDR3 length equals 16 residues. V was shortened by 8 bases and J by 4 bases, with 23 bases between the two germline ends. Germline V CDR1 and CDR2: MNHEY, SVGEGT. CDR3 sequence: CASSPGSREWGYGYTF. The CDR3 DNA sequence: TGTGCCAGCTCCCCTGGTTCCAGGGAGTGGGGCTATGGCTACACCTTC.

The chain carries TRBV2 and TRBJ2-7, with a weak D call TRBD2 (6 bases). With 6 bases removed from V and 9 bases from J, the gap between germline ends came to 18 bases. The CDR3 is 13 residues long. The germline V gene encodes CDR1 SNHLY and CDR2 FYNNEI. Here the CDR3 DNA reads TGTGCCAGCAGACTAGCTGGTATGGTCTCGCAGTACTTC. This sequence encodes CASRLAGMVSQYF.

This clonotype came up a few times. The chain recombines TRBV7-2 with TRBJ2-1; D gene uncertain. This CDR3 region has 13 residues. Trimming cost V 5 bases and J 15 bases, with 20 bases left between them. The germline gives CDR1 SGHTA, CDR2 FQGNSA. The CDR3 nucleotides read TGTGCCAGCAGCCCCCCGCCTCATTATGTCGTGTTCTTC. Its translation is CASSPPPHYVVFF.

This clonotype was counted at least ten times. Written as DNA, the CDR3 is TGTGCCATCAGTGACAGGGGGCCAGAACAGCCCCAGCATTTT. This encodes CAISDRGPEQPQHF. The chain couples TRBV10-3 to TRBJ1-5, with 8 bases fitting TRBD1. The V gene end was trimmed by 3 bases and the J gene end by 7 bases; junction bases not matched to a gene: 5. The CDR3 spans 14 residues. The germline V gene has CDR1 ENHRY and CDR2 SYGVKD.

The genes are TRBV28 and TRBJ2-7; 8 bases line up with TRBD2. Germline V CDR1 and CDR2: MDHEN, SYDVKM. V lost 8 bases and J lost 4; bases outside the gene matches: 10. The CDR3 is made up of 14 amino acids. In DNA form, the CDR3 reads TGTGCCAGCTCCACCGTGACTAGCGTGTACGAGCAGTACTTC. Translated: CASSTVTSVYEQYF.

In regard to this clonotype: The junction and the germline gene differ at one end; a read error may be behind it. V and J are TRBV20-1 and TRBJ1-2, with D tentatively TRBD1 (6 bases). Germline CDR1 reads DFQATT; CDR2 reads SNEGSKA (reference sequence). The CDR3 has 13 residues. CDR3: CSASGPRQDVYTF. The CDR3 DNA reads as TGCAGTGCTTCCGGGCCGCGACAGGATGTCTACACCTTT.

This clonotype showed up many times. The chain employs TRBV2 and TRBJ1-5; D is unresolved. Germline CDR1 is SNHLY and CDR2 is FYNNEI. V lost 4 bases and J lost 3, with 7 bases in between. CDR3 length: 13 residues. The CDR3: CASSGGLNQPQHF. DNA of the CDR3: TGTGCCAGCAGTGGGGGTCTCAATCAGCCCCAGCATTTT.

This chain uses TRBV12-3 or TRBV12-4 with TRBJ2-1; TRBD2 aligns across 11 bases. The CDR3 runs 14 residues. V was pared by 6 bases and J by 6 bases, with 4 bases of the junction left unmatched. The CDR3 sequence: CASSRSGRANEQFF. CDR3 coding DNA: TGTGCCAGCAGCCGTAGCGGGAGGGCCAATGAGCAGTTCTTC.

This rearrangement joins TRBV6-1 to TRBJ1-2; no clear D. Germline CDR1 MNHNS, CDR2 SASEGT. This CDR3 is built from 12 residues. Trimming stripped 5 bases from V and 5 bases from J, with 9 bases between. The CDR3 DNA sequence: TGTGCCAGCAGTCTAACCAGGTATGGCTACACCTTC. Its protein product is CASSLTRYGYTF.

The CDR3 loop is CASSFSGNTGELFF. The CDR3 DNA reads as TGCGCCAGCAGCTTTAGCGGAAACACCGGGGAGCTGTTTTTT. The genes are TRBV5-1 and TRBJ2-2; D may be TRBD2 (6 bases). Germline CDR1 reads SGHRS; CDR2 reads YFSETQ. This CDR3 is 14 amino acids long. Trimming removed 2 bases from V and 2 bases from J, with 7 bases in between.

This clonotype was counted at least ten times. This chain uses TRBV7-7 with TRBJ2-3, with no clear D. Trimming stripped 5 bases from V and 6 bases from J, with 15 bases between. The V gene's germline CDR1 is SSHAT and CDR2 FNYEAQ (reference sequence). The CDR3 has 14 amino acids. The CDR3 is CASSPDLLADTQYF. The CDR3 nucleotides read TGTGCCAGCAGCCCGGACCTGCTGGCGGATACGCAGTATTTT.

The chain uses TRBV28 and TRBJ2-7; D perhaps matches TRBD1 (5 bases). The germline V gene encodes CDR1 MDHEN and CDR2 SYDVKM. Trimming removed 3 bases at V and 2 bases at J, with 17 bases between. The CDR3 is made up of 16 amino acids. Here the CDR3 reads CASSFSLAGLTYEQYF. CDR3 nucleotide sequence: TGTGCCAGCAGTTTCTCCCTGGCAGGGCTCACCTACGAGCAGTACTTC. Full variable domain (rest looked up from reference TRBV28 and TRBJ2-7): DVKVTQSSRYLVKRTGEKVFLECVQDMDHENMFWYRQDPGLGLRLIYFSYDVKMKEKGDIPEGYSVSREKKERFSLILESASTNQTSMYLCASSFSLAGLTYEQYFGPGTRLTVT.

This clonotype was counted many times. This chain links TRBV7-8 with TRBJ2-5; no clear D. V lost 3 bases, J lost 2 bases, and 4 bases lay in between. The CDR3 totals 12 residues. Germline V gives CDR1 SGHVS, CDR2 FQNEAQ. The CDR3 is CASSFLQETQYF. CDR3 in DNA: TGTGCCAGCAGCTTTTTACAAGAGACCCAGTACTTC.

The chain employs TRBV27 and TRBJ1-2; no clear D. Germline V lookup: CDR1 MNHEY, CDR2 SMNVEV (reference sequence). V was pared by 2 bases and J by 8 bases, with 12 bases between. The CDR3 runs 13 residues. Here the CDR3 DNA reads TGTGCCAGCAGTTTAGACCGGGATCGGGGCTACACCTTC. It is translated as CASSLDRDRGYTF.

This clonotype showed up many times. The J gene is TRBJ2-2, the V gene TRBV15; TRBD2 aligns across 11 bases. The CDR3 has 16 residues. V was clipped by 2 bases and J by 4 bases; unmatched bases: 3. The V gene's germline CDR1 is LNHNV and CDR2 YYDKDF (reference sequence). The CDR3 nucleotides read TGTGCCACCAGCAGAACTAGCGGGAGCGGCACCGGGGAGCTGTTTTTT. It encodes CATSRTSGSGTGELFF.

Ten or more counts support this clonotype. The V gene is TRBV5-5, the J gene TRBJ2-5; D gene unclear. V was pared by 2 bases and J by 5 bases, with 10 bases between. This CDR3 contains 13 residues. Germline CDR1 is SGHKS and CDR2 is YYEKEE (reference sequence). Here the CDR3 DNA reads TGTGCCAGCAGCTTACATTATCCGGAGACCCAGTACTTC. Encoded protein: CASSLHYPETQYF.

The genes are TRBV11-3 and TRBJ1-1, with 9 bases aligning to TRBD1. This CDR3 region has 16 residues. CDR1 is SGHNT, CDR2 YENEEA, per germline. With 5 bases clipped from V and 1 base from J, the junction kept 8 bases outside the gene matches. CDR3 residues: CASSQTGGSSNTEAFF. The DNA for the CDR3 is TGTGCCAGCAGCCAGACAGGGGGAAGTTCGAACACTGAAGCTTTCTTT.